This TCR beta chain was captured in a study of Graves' ophthalmopathy and Graves' hyperthyroidism. Donors with ophthalmopathy: moderate-to-severe activity, CAS ≥3, NOSPECS ≥4, duration under 3 months. Clinical symptoms and serum thyroxine were used for diagnosis; TRAb, thyroid ultrasound and orbital computed tomography were also relied on. This clonotype was seen only a few times. What it binds is not known. V was clipped by 0 bases and J by 4 bases; unmatched bases: 8. Germline CDR1 and CDR2: DFQATT and SNEGSKA (reference sequence). The CDR3 runs to 15 residues. Findings of the study overall: The blood repertoire also included most expanded thyroid clonotypes above 0.001 frequency.

CDR3 regions of TCR beta were amplified from RNA transcripts. HTBI-primed first-round RT-PCR preceded second-round multiplex PCR. TCRdb analysed the multiplex PCR reads with MiXCR anew, one entry per CDR3 protein. The sample consists of some 250,000 distinct CDR3 sequences, 40% to 50% of them appearing once. Sequencing input: peripheral blood. This sequence was found in an adult man with Graves' ophthalmopathy. V and J are TRBV20-1 and TRBJ2-7, with 8 nucleotides matching TRBD2. The CDR3 coding sequence is TGCAGTGCTAGAGATCGGAGCGGGAGAGCATACGAGCAGTACTTC. Amino acid sequence: CSARDRSGRAYEQYF.